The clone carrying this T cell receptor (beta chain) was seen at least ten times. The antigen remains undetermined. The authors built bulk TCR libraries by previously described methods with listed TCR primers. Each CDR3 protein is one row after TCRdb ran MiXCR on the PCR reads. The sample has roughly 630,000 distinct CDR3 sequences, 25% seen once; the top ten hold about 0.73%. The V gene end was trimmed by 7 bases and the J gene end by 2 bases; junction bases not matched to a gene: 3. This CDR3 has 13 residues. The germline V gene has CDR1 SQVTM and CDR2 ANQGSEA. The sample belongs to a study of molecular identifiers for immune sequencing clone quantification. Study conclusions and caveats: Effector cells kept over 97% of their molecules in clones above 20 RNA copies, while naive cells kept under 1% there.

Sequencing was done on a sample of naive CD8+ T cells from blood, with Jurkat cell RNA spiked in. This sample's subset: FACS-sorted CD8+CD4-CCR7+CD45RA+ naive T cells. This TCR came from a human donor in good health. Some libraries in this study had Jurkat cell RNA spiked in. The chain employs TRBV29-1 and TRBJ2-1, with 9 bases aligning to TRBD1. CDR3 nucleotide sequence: TGCAGCGCCACAGGGGGCACCTACAATGAGCAGTTCTTC. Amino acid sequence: CSATGGTYNEQFF.